The T cell receptor (beta chain) described here comes from a study of cytomegalovirus exposure and HLA in healthy donors. V gave up 0 bases and J gave up 10 bases, with 22 bases separating them. CDR3 length: 16 amino acids. CDR1 is SGHNT and CDR2 is YYREEE in the germline V gene (reference sequence). Overall study results and limits: High specificity and sensitivity for cytomegalovirus status were reported for the classifier. According to a subsequent analysis, TCR clusters from the first cohort were inclined to appear together in the 120 validation repertoires.

TCRdb's copy holds only in-frame clones and misses some; the assay was immunoSEQ multiplex PCR. This sample has about 150,000 clones, with 86% found just once. Note on this clone: Antigen specificity is unknown.

The chain carries TRBV5-4 and TRBJ1-2, with a tentative D call TRBD1 (6 bases). The sequenced material came from PBMCs. The clonotype originates from a human donor in good health. For the CDR3, the DNA is TGTGCCAGCAGCTTGGATATTCACAGGGTGAGGTGGAACTACACCTTC. Translating it yields CASSLDIHRVRWNYTF. Variable domain in full (rest from reference TRBV5-4 and TRBJ1-2): ETGVTQSPTHLIKTRGQQVTLRCSSQSGHNTVSWYQQALGQGPQFIFQYYREEENGRGNFPPRFSGLQFPNYSSELNVNALELDDSALYLCASSLDIHRVRWNYTFGSGTRLTVV.